This TCR beta chain was recovered during a study of OX40 agonist ivuxolimab in advanced cancers. Study-level background: The dose-escalation group included hepatocellular carcinoma, melanoma, renal cell carcinoma and head and neck cancer. One hepatocellular carcinoma and a couple of cutaneous melanoma patients partially responded.

Regarding this clone: What it recognizes is unknown.

Repertoires were generated with immunoSEQ multiplex PCR, while TCRdb's copy carries only in-frame clones and drops some. The data hold 47,000 or so clones, with around nine tenths observed a single time. Study-wide points: Among the lowest peripheral clonal expansion occurred in 0.1-3.0 mg/kg partial responders. There was clonal expansion of CD4+ and CD8+ blood T cells by week 6 at 0.1 to 3.0 mg/kg.

This CDR3 comprises 13 residues. V was cut by 8 bases and J by 6 bases, with 16 bases left in between. Germline V lookup: CDR1 PRHDT, CDR2 FYEKMQ (reference sequence). The rearrangement uses TRBV13 and TRBJ1-2; D may be TRBD1 (5 bases). The sample was CD4+ or CD8+ T cells sorted from blood, taken in a trial of the OX40 agonist ivuxolimab. The sequence came from an adult with an advanced solid tumor such as melanoma, head and neck, liver or kidney cancer. The CDR3 nucleotides are TGTGCCAGCTCCCCAGGGTACGACGATGGCTACACCTTC. It encodes CASSPGYDDGYTF.